Sequencing of this T cell receptor (beta chain) was carried out in a study of cytomegalovirus exposure and HLA in healthy donors. The study's findings and limits: Immune exposure information comprised only CMV serostatus. For cytomegalovirus status, the classifier reportedly gave diagnoses with high specificity and sensitivity.

A word on this clone: Its specificity is unknown.

Germline CDR1 is MDHEN and CDR2 is SYDVKM. This CDR3 is built from 14 residues. V shed 5 bases and J 3 bases; nucleotides not matched to a gene: 4. The PCR was carried out with 60 Vbeta primers and 13 Jbeta primers. Clones were read by immunoSEQ multiplex PCR, and TCRdb kept only the in-frame ones, dropping some. The repertoire holds about 91,000 clones, with 86% as singletons. The receptor comes from a young man in good health and CMV-seropositive. The rearrangement links TRBV28 to TRBJ2-7; 10 nucleotides agree with TRBD2. Sequenced sample: PBMCs. The CDR3 sequence: CASSLAGVVYEQYF. The CDR3 nucleotides are TGTGCCAGCAGTCTAGCGGGAGTGGTCTACGAGCAGTACTTC.